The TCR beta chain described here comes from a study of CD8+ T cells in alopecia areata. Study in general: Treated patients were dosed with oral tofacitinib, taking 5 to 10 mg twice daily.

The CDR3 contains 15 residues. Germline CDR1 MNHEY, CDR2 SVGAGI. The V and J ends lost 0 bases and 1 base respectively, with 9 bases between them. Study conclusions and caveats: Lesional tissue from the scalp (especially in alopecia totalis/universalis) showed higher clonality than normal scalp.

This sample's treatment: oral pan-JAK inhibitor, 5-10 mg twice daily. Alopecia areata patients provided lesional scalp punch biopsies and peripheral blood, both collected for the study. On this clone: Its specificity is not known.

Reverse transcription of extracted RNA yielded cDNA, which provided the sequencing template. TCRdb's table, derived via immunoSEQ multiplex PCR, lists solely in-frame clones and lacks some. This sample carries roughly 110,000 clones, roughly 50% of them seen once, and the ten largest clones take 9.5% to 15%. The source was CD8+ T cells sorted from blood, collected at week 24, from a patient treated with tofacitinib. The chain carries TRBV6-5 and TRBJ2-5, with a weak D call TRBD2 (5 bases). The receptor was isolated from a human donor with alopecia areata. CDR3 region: CASSYSNGGQETQYF. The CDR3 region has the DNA TGTGCCAGCAGTTACTCGAATGGAGGCCAAGAGACCCAGTACTTC.